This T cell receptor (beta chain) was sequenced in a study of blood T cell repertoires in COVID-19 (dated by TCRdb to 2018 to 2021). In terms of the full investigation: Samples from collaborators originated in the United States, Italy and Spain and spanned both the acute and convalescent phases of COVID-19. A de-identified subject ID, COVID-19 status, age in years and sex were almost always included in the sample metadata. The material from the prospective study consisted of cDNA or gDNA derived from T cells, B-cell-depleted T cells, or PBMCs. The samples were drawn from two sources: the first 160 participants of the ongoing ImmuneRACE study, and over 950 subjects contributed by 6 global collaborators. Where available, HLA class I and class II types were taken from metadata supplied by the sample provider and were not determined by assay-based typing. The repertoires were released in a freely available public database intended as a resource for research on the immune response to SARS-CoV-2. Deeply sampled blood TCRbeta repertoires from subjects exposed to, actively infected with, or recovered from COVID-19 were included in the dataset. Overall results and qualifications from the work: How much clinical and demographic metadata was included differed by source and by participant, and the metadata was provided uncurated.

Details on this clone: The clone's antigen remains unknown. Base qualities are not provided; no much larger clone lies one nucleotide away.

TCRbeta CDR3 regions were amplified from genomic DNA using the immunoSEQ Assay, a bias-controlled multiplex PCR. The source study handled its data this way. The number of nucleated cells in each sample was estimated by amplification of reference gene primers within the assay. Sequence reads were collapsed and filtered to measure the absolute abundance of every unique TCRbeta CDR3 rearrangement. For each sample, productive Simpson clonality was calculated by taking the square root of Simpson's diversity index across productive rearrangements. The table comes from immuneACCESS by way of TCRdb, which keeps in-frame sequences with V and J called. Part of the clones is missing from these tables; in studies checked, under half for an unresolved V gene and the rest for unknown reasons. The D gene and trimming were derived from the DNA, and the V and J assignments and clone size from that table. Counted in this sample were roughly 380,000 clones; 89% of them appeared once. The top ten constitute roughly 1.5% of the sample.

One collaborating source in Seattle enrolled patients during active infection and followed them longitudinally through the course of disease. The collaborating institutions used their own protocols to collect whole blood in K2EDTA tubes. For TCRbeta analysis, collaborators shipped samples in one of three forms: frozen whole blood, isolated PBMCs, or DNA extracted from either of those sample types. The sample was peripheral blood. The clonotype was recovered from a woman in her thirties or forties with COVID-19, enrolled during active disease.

The CDR3 reads CASSPTTGGSNQPQHF. The sequence in DNA is TGTGCCAGCAGTCCGACGACAGGGGGTTCGAATCAGCCCCAGCATTTT. The rearrangement combines TRBV27 with TRBJ1-5, and TRBD1 matches 9 of the central bases. CDR1 and CDR2 were assigned from the germline V gene (reference sequence) as MNHEY and SMNVEV. The cysteine opens and the phenylalanine closes a CDR3 of 16 amino acids. Just the 48-base CDR3 DNA is kept, in frame starting at base 1. V is cut back by 5 bases and J by 4 bases, with 9 bases in the junction unmatched.